The TCR beta chain described here comes from a study of T cells in Graves' hyperthyroidism and ophthalmopathy. This clonotype has just a few counts. Hyperthyroidism was newly diagnosed in patients aged 18 to 65 (duration under 2 months). Diagnoses were made from clinical symptoms, serum measures (thyroxine and TRAb), thyroid ultrasound and orbital computed tomography. Amplification of TCR beta CDR3 regions used RNA as the template. When the TCR CDR3 underwent first-round RT-PCR, the HTBI primer set was used. TCRdb passed the multiplex PCR reads through MiXCR, listing each CDR3 protein once. The repertoire consists of under 400,000 distinct CDR3 sequences, with 15% to 19% occurring once and the leading ten covering around a quarter. Per germline, CDR1 SGHRS and CDR2 YFSETQ. Trimming removed 6 bases from V and 5 bases from J, with 17 bases in between. The CDR3 sequence is 14 residues long.

This chain links TRBV5-1 with TRBJ2-5; D is ambiguous. The specimen was blood. The clonotype was recovered from a woman aged 18 to 35 with Graves' hyperthyroidism that later progressed to Graves' ophthalmopathy. This chain's CDR3 is CASKIDFGRETQYF. The CDR3 DNA reads TGCGCCAGCAAGATAGACTTTGGAAGGGAGACCCAGTACTTC. The full variable domain, completed using reference TRBV5-1 and TRBJ2-5, is KAGVTQTPRYLIKTRGQQVTLSCSPISGHRSVSWYQQTPGQGLQFLFEYFSETQRNKGNFPGRFSGRQFSNSRSEMNVSTLELGDSALYLCASKIDFGRETQYFGPGTRLLVL.